The entry below describes one T cell receptor beta chain. Its antigen is not known. The data are from a study of CD8+CD57+ T cells in acquired aplastic anemia. Study results and limitations: Patients and controls shared under 30 CD8+ CDR3 sequences, highly expressed in patients. Patients and healthy controls showed no significant CD8+ Simpson's diversity difference.

Sequenced patients had shown CD8+CD57+ cell expansion by flow cytometry. All patients had severe acquired aplastic anemia. Germline CDR1 LNHDA, CDR2 SQIVND (reference sequence). CDR3 length: 15 residues. V lost 5 bases, J lost 2 bases, and 2 bases stayed unmatched. Using genomic DNA as the template, TCR beta VDJ and CDR3 profiling was carried out. TCRdb called the reads again in MiXCR, with one record for every CDR3 protein. The sample includes over 250,000 distinct CDR3 sequences, around three fifths seen only once; the top ten take 1% to 1.5%. This TCR was sampled from a human donor with aplastic anemia. The chain combines TRBV19 with TRBJ1-6, with 8 bases identical to TRBD1. The sequenced sample was sorted CD4+, CD8+, or CD8+CD57+ T cells (not recorded which) from PBMCs. This chain's CDR3 is CASSDRGPYNSPLHF. The DNA of the CDR3 is TGTGCCAGTAGTGACAGGGGACCCTATAATTCACCCCTCCACTTT.